Below are 10 T cell receptor beta chains sequenced from a single sample in a study of regulatory T cells in long-lasting Graves disease. Time point indicated: persistent/refractory GD, antithyroid drugs over 5 years with positive TRAb. Preparation of the TCR library used RNA extracted from PBMCs. CDR3-region Arm-PCR and iRepertoire HTBI primers produced the TCR beta libraries. TCRdb itself ran the multiplex PCR reads through MiXCR, one entry per CDR3 protein. The sample has 650,000 to 700,000 distinct CDR3 sequences; around 30% are singletons. The sample here was peripheral blood mononuclear cells (PBMCs), taken when the disease was refractory, from a patient treated with antithyroid drugs. All receptors derive from a female donor with Graves disease.

The J gene is TRBJ1-2, the V gene TRBV5-1; D is ambiguous. Trimming pared 1 base from V and 1 base from J, leaving 8 bases between. Germline CDR1 SGHRS, CDR2 YFSETQ. This CDR3 is 14 amino acids long. CDR3: CASSLNPDNYGYTF. The CDR3 bases are TGCGCCAGCAGCTTGAATCCGGATAACTATGGCTACACCTTC.

This clonotype has only a few counts. V gene TRBV27 combines with J gene TRBJ2-7; 14 bases are shared with TRBD2. V shed 6 bases and J 7 bases; nucleotides not matched to a gene: 17. The CDR3 length is 18 residues. From germline, CDR1 is MNHEY and CDR2 SMNVEV (reference sequence). The CDR3 sequence: CASRDRLAGGTQMGEQYF. The CDR3 nucleotides read TGTGCCAGCAGGGACCGACTAGCGGGAGGGACCCAAATGGGGGAGCAGTACTTC.

Here the CDR3 reads CASSSLGSPGNTIYF. CDR3 nucleotide sequence: TGCGCCAGCAGCTCCCTGGGATCCCCTGGAAACACCATATATTTT. The gene calls are TRBV5-1 and TRBJ1-3; D call uncertain. The CDR3 runs 15 residues. Deletions cut 3 bases from V and 2 bases from J, with 12 bases between. Germline CDR1 reads SGHRS; CDR2 reads YFSETQ.

This clonotype was recorded at least ten times. The chain couples TRBV12-3 or TRBV12-4 to TRBJ1-4, with 7 bases lining up with TRBD1. V shed 6 bases, J shed 8 bases, and the junction held 9 bases outside the gene matches. The CDR3 has 14 residues. CDR3 DNA: TGTGCCAGCAGAGACAGGGTGTACGGAGAAAAACTGTTTTTT. Amino acid sequence: CASRDRVYGEKLFF.

This clonotype appeared a few times. This chain joins TRBV27 and TRBJ2-7, with TRBD2 matching over 9 bases. Trimming at V came to 3 bases and at J to 6 bases, leaving 6 bases not matched to a gene. The length of the CDR3 is 14 residues. Germline V CDR1 and CDR2: MNHEY, SMNVEV (reference sequence). CDR3 amino acids: CASSFLAGDGEQYF. The CDR3 DNA is TGTGCCAGCAGTTTTTTAGCGGGAGATGGCGAGCAGTACTTC.

V and J are TRBV7-9 and TRBJ1-1, with TRBD1 as a possible D gene (5 bases). Germline lookup yields CDR1 SEHNR and CDR2 FQNEAQ (reference sequence). The length of the CDR3 is 12 residues. V gave up 5 bases and J gave up 6 bases, with 10 bases separating them. This CDR3 is CASSLRQPEAFF. The CDR3 bases are TGTGCCAGCAGCCTCAGACAGCCTGAAGCTTTCTTT.

A remark on this clonotype: A much larger clone differs from this one at a single base, so this may be a read error. The rearrangement links TRBV28 to TRBJ1-4, with TRBD1 matching 8 bases. CDR3 length equals 18 residues. Germline lookup yields CDR1 MDHEN and CDR2 SYDVKM. CDR3 DNA sequence: TGTGCCAACAGTTTATCTCAAGACAGGGGCACTACCGATGAAAAACTGTTTTTT. It is translated as CANSLSQDRGTTDEKLFF. Drawing the rest from reference TRBV28 and TRBJ1-4, the complete variable domain is DVKVTQSSRYLVKRTGEKVFLECVQDMDHENMFWYRQDPGLGLRLIYFSYDVKMKEKGDIPEGYSVSREKKERFSLILESASTNQTSMYLCANSLSQDRGTTDEKLFFGSGTQLSVL.

A few counts support this clonotype. This chain joins TRBV5-1 and TRBJ2-7; 9 bases agree with TRBD1. CDR3 length: 14 amino acids. V shed 4 bases and J 3 bases; nucleotides not matched to a gene: 5. Germline V gene sequence: CDR1 SGHRS, CDR2 YFSETQ. CDR3 DNA: TGCGCCAGCAGCCTCCGGACAGGGGTCTACGAGCAGTACTTC. Translation gives CASSLRTGVYEQYF.

A few counts support this clonotype. The chain is built from TRBV12-3 or TRBV12-4 and TRBJ2-7, with 7 bases that match TRBD1. With 1 base clipped from V and 2 bases from J, the junction kept 5 bases outside the gene matches. The CDR3 consists of 15 residues. CDR3 protein: CASSLGDRLPYEQYF. CDR3 DNA: TGTGCCAGCAGTTTAGGGGACAGACTCCCCTACGAGCAGTACTTC.

This clonotype has a count of ten or more. The chain joins TRBV2 to TRBJ1-4, with 7 bases identical to TRBD1. V shed 6 bases, J shed 8 bases, and the junction held 12 bases outside the gene matches. Germline V CDR1 and CDR2: SNHLY, FYNNEI. The CDR3 length is 15 residues. CDR3 sequence: CASSERQGGREKLFF. In DNA, the CDR3 is TGTGCCAGCAGCGAGCGACAGGGTGGTCGGGAAAAACTGTTTTTT.